Detailed here is one TCR beta chain. It has no known antigen specificity. Qualities for individual bases were not recorded, and no much larger clone is one base off. Including cysteine and phenylalanine, the CDR3 has 14 amino acids. The read is trimmed to its CDR3 DNA, 42 bases read in frame from base 1. The germline V gene yields SQVTM for CDR1 and ANQGSEA for CDR2. V is cut by 6 bases and J by 0 bases, and the space between the germline ends is 12 bases. The record originates from a study of T cell responses to AZD1222 COVID-19 vaccine (dated by TCRdb to the early 2020s). For the wider study: TCR sequencing was performed for more than 230 trial participants, of whom some 200 were given two doses of AZD1222 and 26 were given two doses of MenACWY control vaccine. Trial participants were enrolled by age into subgroups of 18-55, 56-69 and 70-plus years, and about 150, 27 and 61 TCR-sequenced participants, respectively, were included in these subgroups.

The CDR3 regions of human TCRbeta chains were subjected to immunosequencing. In the authors' own workflow: TCRs in the repertoires were matched against a reference library of SARS-CoV-2-specific TCRs that had been generated with the MIRA antigen-specificity platform. Breadth was defined as the fraction of unique TCRs that were SARS-CoV-2-associated, and depth was defined as the fraction of total T cells that were SARS-CoV-2-associated. Using the MIRA data, each spike-specific TCR was mapped to the spike region that the TCR reacts to and placed in a CD4 or CD8 class. Log10-transformed breadth and depth values were compared by one-way ANOVA with Sidak's multiple comparisons tests. The table comes from immuneACCESS by way of TCRdb, which keeps in-frame sequences with V and J called. Part of the clones is missing from these tables; in studies checked, under half for an unresolved V gene and the rest for unknown reasons. V, J and clone size are taken as reported in that table, and D and trimming were inferred from the DNA itself. This sample has around 130,000 clones in its table, and about 89% of those were observed once. The ten largest clonotypes hold roughly 7.1% of the sample.

The time point label here, explained by the study, means: about 28 days (+/-7) after the second vaccine dose. Interpreted using the paper, the treatment or condition label stands for: meningococcal conjugate vaccine given as trial control. Samples from vaccinated people were obtained from the UK trials COV001 and COV002, which included a single-blind randomized controlled phase 2/3 trial of AZD1222 (ChAdOx1 nCoV-19) in healthy adults. Trial participant PBMC samples were collected at day 0 and day 28 after the second dose for TCRbeta chain sequencing. General conclusions and limits of the study: No day 14 peak-response samples were available, so repertoires were characterized only after the peak T cell response. The 56-69-year group was small, and its depth increase did not reach significance, likely because of low power. Most participants were white British and females outnumbered males, and the authors suggested that clonal diversity may have been underestimated. The vaccine-associated CD4 TCRs covered the entire spike protein, and the dominant responses fell in regions 160-218 and 743-854. Reportedly, close to half of the unique spike-specific TCRs recognized epitopes lying outside the regions that are mutated in the B.1.351 and B.1.1.7 variants. Conclusions about previously exposed vaccinees are limited, since just 5 or 6 AZD1222 recipients were seropositive for SARS-CoV-2 at baseline. After two AZD1222 doses, spike-specific TCR breadth and depth were significantly higher than at day 0 and than in MenACWY recipients.

The clonotype originates from an adult who received the MenACWY meningococcal vaccine as a control. The source was peripheral blood, collected 28 days after the second dose of the MenACWY control vaccine. The chain is encoded by TRBV29-1 joined to TRBJ1-5; possibly the D gene is TRBD1, per 5 matching bases. The CDR3 protein: CSVGTEYSNQPQHF. In nucleotides, the sequence is TGCAGCGTGGGGACCGAGTATAGCAATCAGCCCCAGCATTTT.